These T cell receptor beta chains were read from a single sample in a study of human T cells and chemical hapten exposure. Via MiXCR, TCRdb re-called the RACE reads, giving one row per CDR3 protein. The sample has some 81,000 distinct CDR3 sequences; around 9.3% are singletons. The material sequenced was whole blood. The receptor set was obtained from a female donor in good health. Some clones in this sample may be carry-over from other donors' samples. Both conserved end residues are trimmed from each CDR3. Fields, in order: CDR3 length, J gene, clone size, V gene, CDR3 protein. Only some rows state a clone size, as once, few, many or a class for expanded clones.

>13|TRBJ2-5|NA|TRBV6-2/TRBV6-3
ASTRGPSWVETQY
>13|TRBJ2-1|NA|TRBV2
ASSVILGLLDEQF
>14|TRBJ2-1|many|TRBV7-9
ASSLGLAGNYNEQF
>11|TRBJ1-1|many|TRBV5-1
ASSLEDGTEAF
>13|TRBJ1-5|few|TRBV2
ASRDTYLSNQPQH
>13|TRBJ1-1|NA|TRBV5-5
ASSSLSGGYTEAF
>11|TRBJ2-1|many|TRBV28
ASSLAGLAEQF
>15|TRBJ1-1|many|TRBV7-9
ASSADRGRAINTEAF
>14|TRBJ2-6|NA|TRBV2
ASRTGISSGANVLT
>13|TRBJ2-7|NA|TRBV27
ASSRPGSTFYEQY
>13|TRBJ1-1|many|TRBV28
ASRTGEEWDTEAF
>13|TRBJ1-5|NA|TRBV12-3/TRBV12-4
ASSLAIGGVQPQH
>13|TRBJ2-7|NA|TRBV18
ASSPPGTGYHEQY
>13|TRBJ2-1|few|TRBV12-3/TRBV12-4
ASSPTGGSYNEQF
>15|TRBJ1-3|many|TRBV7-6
ASSRLTGGFSGNTIY
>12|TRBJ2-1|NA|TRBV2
ASSAGQFISEQF
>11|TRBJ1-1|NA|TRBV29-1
SAGQGIGTEAF
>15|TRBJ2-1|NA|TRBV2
ASSEARAGGDYNEQF
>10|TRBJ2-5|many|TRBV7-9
ASSLGLETQY
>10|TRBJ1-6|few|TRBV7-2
ASSFTGGPSV
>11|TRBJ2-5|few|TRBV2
ASHIGRRETQY
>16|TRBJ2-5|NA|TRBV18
ASSPPIRTGHLTETQY
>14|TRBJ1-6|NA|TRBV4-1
ASSQDRGARVSPLH
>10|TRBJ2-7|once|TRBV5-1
ASSLGSGEQY
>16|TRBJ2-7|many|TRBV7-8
ASSLRGSSNPRRVVEY
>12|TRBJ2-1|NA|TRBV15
ATSRGQGSLGQF
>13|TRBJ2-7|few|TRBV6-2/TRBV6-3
ASSPWSGGFDEQY
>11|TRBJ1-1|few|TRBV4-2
ASSASVADRAF
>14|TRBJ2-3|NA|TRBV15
ATSRDGVGSTDTQY
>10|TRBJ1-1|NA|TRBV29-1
SAGTGALEAF
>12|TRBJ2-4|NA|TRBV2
ASRPGQDKNIQY
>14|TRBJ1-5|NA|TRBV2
ASSARGGRSNQPQH
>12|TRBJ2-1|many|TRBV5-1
ASSLGSAYNEQF
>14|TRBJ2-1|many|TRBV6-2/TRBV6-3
ASSRVRSGGAEEQF
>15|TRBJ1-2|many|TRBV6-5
ASSSPGQGAPNYGYT
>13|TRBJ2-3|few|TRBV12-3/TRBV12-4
ASSPPSGTSDTQY
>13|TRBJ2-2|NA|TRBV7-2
ASSLRARGTGELF
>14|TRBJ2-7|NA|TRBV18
ASSPKSGTGGYEQY
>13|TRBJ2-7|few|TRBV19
ASSIRREGSYEQY
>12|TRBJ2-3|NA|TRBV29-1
SVETSGGTDTQY
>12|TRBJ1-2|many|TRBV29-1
SVEVGTGGYGYT
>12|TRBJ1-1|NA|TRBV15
ATSRDSGNTEAF